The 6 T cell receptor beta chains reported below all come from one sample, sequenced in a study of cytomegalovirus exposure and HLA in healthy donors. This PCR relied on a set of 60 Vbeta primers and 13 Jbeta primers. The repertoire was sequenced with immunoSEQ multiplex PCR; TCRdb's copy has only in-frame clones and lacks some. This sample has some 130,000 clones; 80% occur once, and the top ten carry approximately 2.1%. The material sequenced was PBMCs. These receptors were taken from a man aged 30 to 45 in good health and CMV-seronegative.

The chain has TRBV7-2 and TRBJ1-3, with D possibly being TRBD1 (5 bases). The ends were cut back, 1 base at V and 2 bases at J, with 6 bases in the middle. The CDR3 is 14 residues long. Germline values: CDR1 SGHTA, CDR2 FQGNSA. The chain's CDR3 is CASSLGGAGNTIYF. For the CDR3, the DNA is TGTGCCAGCAGCTTAGGGGGGGCTGGAAACACCATATATTTT.

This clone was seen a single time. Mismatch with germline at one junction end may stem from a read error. The CDR3 loop is CASIRQGRETRYF. The DNA for the CDR3 is TGCGCCAGCATCAGACAGGGTCGGGAGACCCGGTACTTC. V gene TRBV10-1 combines with J gene TRBJ2-5; D might be TRBD1 (7 bases). This CDR3 is built from 13 residues. Germline loops: CDR1 WNHNN, CDR2 SYGVQD (reference sequence).

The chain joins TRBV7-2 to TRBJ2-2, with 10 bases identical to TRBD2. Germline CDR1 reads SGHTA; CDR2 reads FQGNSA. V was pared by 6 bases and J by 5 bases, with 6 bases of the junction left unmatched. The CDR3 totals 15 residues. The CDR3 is CASSSSGSWTGELFF. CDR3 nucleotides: TGTGCCAGCAGTTCTAGCGGGAGTTGGACCGGGGAGCTGTTTTTT. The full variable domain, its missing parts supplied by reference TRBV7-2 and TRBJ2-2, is GAGVSQSPSNKVTEKGKDVELRCDPISGHTALYWYRQSLGQGLEFLIYFQGNSAPDKSGLPSDRFSAERTGGSVSTLTIQRTQQEDSAVYLCASSSSGSWTGELFFGEGSRLTVL.

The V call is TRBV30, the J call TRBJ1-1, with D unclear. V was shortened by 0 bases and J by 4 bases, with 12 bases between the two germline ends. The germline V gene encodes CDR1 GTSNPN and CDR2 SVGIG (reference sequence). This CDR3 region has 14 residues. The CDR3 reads CAWSVNLVSTEAFF. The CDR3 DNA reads TGTGCCTGGAGTGTAAATCTAGTGAGCACTGAAGCTTTCTTT.

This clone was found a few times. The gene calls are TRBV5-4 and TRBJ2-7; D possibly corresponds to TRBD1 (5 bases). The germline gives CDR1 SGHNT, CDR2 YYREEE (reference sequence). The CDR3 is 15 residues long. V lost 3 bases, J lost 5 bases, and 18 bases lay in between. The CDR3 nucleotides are TGTGCCAGCAGCTCGAAAGAGCAGGGTCTTGACGAGCAGTACTTC. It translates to CASSSKEQGLDEQYF. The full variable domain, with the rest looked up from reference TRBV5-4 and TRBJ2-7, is ETGVTQSPTHLIKTRGQQVTLRCSSQSGHNTVSWYQQALGQGPQFIFQYYREEENGRGNFPPRFSGLQFPNYSSELNVNALELDDSALYLCASSSKEQGLDEQYFGPGTRLTVT.

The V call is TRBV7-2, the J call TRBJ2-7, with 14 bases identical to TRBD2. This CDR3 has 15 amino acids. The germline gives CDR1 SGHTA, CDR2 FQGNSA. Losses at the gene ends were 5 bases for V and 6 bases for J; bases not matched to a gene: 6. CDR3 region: CASSAGTSGSFEQYF. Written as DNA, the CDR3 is TGTGCCAGCAGCGCCGGGACTAGCGGGAGTTTCGAGCAGTACTTC.